The next 32 T cell receptor beta chains were all read from a single sample in a study of T cells after yellow fever vaccination. Each CDR3 protein is one row after TCRdb ran MiXCR on the 5' RACE reads. The sample lists about 240,000 distinct CDR3 sequences; less than 8.5% were seen once. The starting material was CD4+ T cells sorted from PBMCs, obtained 15 days after the yellow fever booster vaccination. These receptors were collected from a man aged 25 to 40 who received the YFV17D yellow fever vaccine.

This clonotype was found a few times. DNA of the CDR3: TGTGCCAGTGTTTCTAGCGGGGGCGACAGTAAGAAGTACTTC. Protein product: CASVSSGGDSKKYF. The V gene is TRBV28, the J gene TRBJ2-7; 10 nucleotides line up with TRBD2. V gave up 9 bases and J gave up 11 bases; unmatched junction bases: 16. Germline V gene lookup returns CDR1 MDHEN and CDR2 SYDVKM. The CDR3 has 14 amino acids.

CDR3 in DNA: TGTGCCAGCAGCGTAAGGCCCGGGACTAGCGGGAGTAATGAGCAGTTCTTC. This translates into CASSVRPGTSGSNEQFF. The chain couples TRBV9 to TRBJ2-1; 14 nucleotides align to TRBD2. This CDR3 has 17 residues. The V and J ends lost 1 base and 7 bases, in that order; junction bases with no gene match: 7. Germline values: CDR1 SGDLS, CDR2 YYNGEE.

The table lists this clonotype with a few counts. This chain joins TRBV29-1 and TRBJ2-5, with no clear D. Germline-derived CDR1 and CDR2 are SQVTM and ANQGSEA. V lost 2 bases to trimming and J lost 4 bases, with 8 bases between them. The CDR3 spans 12 residues. CDR3 coding DNA: TGCAGCGTTGAAAATCCCCTAGAGACCCAGTACTTC. Protein product: CSVENPLETQYF.

The table lists this clonotype with a few counts. The chain joins TRBV10-2 to TRBJ1-5; D is unresolved. This CDR3 region has 12 residues. Trimming took off 4 bases at V and 5 bases at J, with 6 bases between the two ends. Germline V gene lookup returns CDR1 WSHSY and CDR2 SAAADI. The CDR3 loop reads CASSAEDQPQHF. CDR3 in DNA: TGCGCCAGCAGTGCTGAGGATCAGCCCCAGCATTTT.

As concerns this clonotype: This sequence may be a read error, since a much larger clone differs from it by one base. This chain links TRBV20-1 with TRBJ1-4; 11 nucleotides align to TRBD1. The CDR3 consists of 15 residues. V lost 5 bases, J lost 7 bases, and 9 bases stayed unmatched. Germline CDR1 DFQATT, CDR2 SNEGSKA (reference sequence). This CDR3 is CSAGDRGAFIEKLFF. CDR3 nucleotide sequence: TGCAGTGCTGGGGACAGGGGGGCCTTCATTGAAAAACTGTTTTTT.

This clonotype came up a few times. The chain is built from TRBV19 and TRBJ2-3; 8 nucleotides align to TRBD1. The germline gives CDR1 LNHDA, CDR2 SQIVND (reference sequence). V lost 6 bases, J lost 2 bases, and 10 bases stayed unmatched. CDR3 length: 16 residues. The CDR3 DNA is TGTGCCAGTAGCCGACTCGGACAGGGCTTCACAGATACGCAGTATTTT. Protein product: CASSRLGQGFTDTQYF.

There are many counts of this clonotype. The chain recombines TRBV24-1 with TRBJ2-7; 8 positions agree with TRBD1. CDR1 is KGHDR and CDR2 is SFDVKD in the germline V gene. CDR3 length: 15 amino acids. The V gene end was trimmed by 6 bases and the J gene end by 0 bases; junction bases not matched to a gene: 6. The CDR3 spells CATSPRTGSSYEQYF. CDR3 nucleotide sequence: TGTGCCACCAGTCCGCGGACAGGGAGCTCCTACGAGCAGTACTTC.

Only a few counts were recorded for this clonotype. The rearrangement joins TRBV20-1 to TRBJ2-1; D not certain. The V end lost 4 bases, the J end lost 3 bases, and 19 bases lay between the germline ends. CDR3 size: 16 residues. Germline V gene lookup returns CDR1 DFQATT and CDR2 SNEGSKA (reference sequence). CDR3 nucleotide sequence: TGCAGTGCTACCGCTTGGACGGACGGGCACTACAATGAGCAGTTCTTC. Protein product: CSATAWTDGHYNEQFF.

The sample holds a few counts of this clonotype. The chain uses TRBV19 and TRBJ2-7; D is undetermined. CDR3 length: 12 amino acids. Germline lookup yields CDR1 LNHDA and CDR2 SQIVND (reference sequence). V lost 7 bases and J 4 bases, leaving 11 bases between the germline ends. The CDR3 sequence is CASNPGPYEQYF. In DNA form, the CDR3 reads TGTGCCAGTAACCCCGGGCCGTACGAGCAGTACTTC.

This clonotype has at least ten counts. This rearrangement joins TRBV7-8 to TRBJ2-5; no definite D call. V lost 7 bases to trimming and J lost 5 bases, with 8 bases between them. CDR3 size: 11 residues. Looked up from germline, CDR1 is SGHVS and CDR2 is FQNEAQ. CDR3 nucleotide sequence: TGTGCCAGCACCCGGACCGAGACCCAGTACTTC. Protein sequence: CASTRTETQYF.

The table lists this clonotype with a few counts. V usage is TRBV7-9 and J usage is TRBJ2-6, with D unresolved. V was trimmed by 0 bases and J by 0 bases, leaving 9 bases between them. Germline V lookup: CDR1 SEHNR, CDR2 FQNEAQ (reference sequence). This CDR3 has 17 amino acids. Here the CDR3 reads CASSLALGNSGANVLTF. Here the CDR3 DNA reads TGTGCCAGCAGCTTAGCTTTGGGAAACTCTGGGGCCAACGTCCTGACTTTC. Filled out from reference TRBV7-9 and TRBJ2-6, the complete variable domain reads DTGVSQNPRHKITKRGQNVTFRCDPISEHNRLYWYRQTLGQGPEFLTYFQNEAQLEKSRLLSDRFSAERPKGSFSTLEIQRTEQGDSAMYLCASSLALGNSGANVLTFGAGSRLTVL.

This clonotype was detected once. V gene TRBV6-2 or TRBV6-3 combines with J gene TRBJ2-3; 7 bases match TRBD2. Germline CDR1 is MNHEY and CDR2 is SVGEGT. Trimming at V came to 2 bases and at J to 8 bases, leaving 19 bases not matched to a gene. The CDR3 has 18 amino acids. The CDR3 loop is CASSYLMTSWSPSRTQYF. The CDR3 region has the DNA TGTGCCAGCAGTTACCTTATGACTAGCTGGAGCCCATCCCGTACGCAGTATTTT.

This clonotype was recorded a few times. V gene TRBV7-3 combines with J gene TRBJ1-2, with 9 bases identical to TRBD1. Germline V gene lookup returns CDR1 SGHTA and CDR2 FQGTGA. The length of the CDR3 is 15 residues. V lost 0 bases, J lost 6 bases, and 5 bases stayed unmatched. CDR3 bases: TGTGCCAGCAGCTTAACCGGGACAGGGCCCGATGGCTACACCTTC. Residues: CASSLTGTGPDGYTF.

There are a few counts of this clonotype. The gene calls are TRBV4-3 and TRBJ2-3; maybe TRBD1 (5 bases). The length of the CDR3 is 13 residues. Germline V lookup: CDR1 LGHNA, CDR2 YSLEER. With 3 bases removed from V and 6 bases from J, the gap between germline ends came to 10 bases. As DNA, the CDR3 is TGCGCCAGCAGCCAGGGGCCGTGGGATACGCAGTATTTT. Amino acid sequence: CASSQGPWDTQYF.

V usage is TRBV6-2 or TRBV6-3 and J usage is TRBJ2-3; D gene ambiguous. The CDR3 runs 16 residues. V lost 4 bases and J lost 3, with 17 bases in between. Germline V gives CDR1 MNHEY, CDR2 SVGEGT. This chain's CDR3 is CASSSNRFAGTDTQYF. CDR3 DNA sequence: TGTGCCAGCAGTTCAAATAGGTTCGCAGGAACAGATACGCAGTATTTT.

This clonotype was counted ten times or more. The chain links TRBV7-9 to TRBJ1-5; the D is unclear. CDR3 length: 13 amino acids. Trimming took 1 base from V and 4 from J, leaving 5 bases between them. Germline V lookup: CDR1 SEHNR, CDR2 FQNEAQ (reference sequence). In DNA form, the CDR3 reads TGTGCCAGCAGCTTAGATCGGAATCAGCCCCAGCATTTT. Its translation is CASSLDRNQPQHF.

In this sample, this clonotype turned up a few times. The chain carries TRBV29-1 and TRBJ1-4; D not resolved. The V end was cut by 4 bases, the J end by 6 bases, with 15 bases between. The CDR3 has 14 residues. Germline CDR1 is SQVTM and CDR2 is ANQGSEA. The CDR3 spells CSVVGSSWDEKLFF. In nucleotides, the CDR3 is TGCAGCGTTGTGGGGTCTTCATGGGATGAAAAACTGTTTTTT.

This clonotype was found many times. The CDR3 nucleotides are TGCAGCGTCCGGGACAGCGGTTCACCCCTCCACTTT. Translation gives CSVRDSGSPLHF. The genes are TRBV29-1 and TRBJ1-6; 7 bases agree with TRBD1. The V segment lost 6 bases and the J segment 9 bases; nucleotides outside the gene matches: 5. CDR3 length: 12 residues. CDR1 is SQVTM and CDR2 is ANQGSEA in the germline V gene.

V and J are TRBV20-1 and TRBJ2-5, with 7 bases that match TRBD1. The CDR3 length is 14 residues. Germline lookup yields CDR1 DFQATT and CDR2 SNEGSKA (reference sequence). V shed 0 bases, J shed 7 bases, and the junction held 8 bases outside the gene matches. The CDR3 DNA is TGCAGTGCTAGAGACCGACAGGGCCCGGGGACCCAGTACTTC. Translating gives CSARDRQGPGTQYF.

The gene calls are TRBV9 and TRBJ2-3; D is unclear. Germline-derived CDR1 and CDR2 are SGDLS and YYNGEE. The CDR3 runs to 15 residues. The ends were cut back, 6 bases at V and 0 bases at J, with 14 bases in the middle. The CDR3 DNA follows: TGTGCCAGCACGCCCAACGTCCTTAGCACAGATACGCAGTATTTT. The encoded protein is CASTPNVLSTDTQYF.

This clonotype was picked up many times. This chain connects TRBV21-1 to TRBJ2-3; the table names TRBD2, a call not compared with the DNA. TRBV21-1 corresponds to a pseudogene. This CDR3 spans 18 amino acids. The CDR3 loop is CASSFAQTGTLAADTQYF. In DNA, the CDR3 is TGTGCCAGCAGCTTCGCCCAGACTGGGACTCTAGCGGCAGATACGCAGTATTTT.

In this sample, this clonotype turned up many times. This chain links TRBV7-9 with TRBJ2-7; possibly TRBD2 for D (6 bases). Trimming shortened V by 6 bases and J by 5 bases, and 23 bases separated the two germline ends. The CDR3 spans 16 residues. The germline gives CDR1 SEHNR, CDR2 FQNEAQ (reference sequence). The CDR3 spells CASSYSPFREMNEQYF. CDR3 DNA sequence: TGTGCCAGCAGTTATTCCCCTTTCCGGGAGATGAACGAGCAGTACTTC.

The J gene is TRBJ2-2, the V gene TRBV14; D possibly corresponds to TRBD2 (6 bases). The CDR3 runs to 16 residues. Germline-derived CDR1 and CDR2 are SGHDN and FVKESK. Trimming shortened V by 3 bases and J by 2 bases, and 13 bases separated the two germline ends. The DNA of the CDR3 is TGTGCCAGCAGCCAGGGAGGAGCGACCAACACCGGGGAGCTGTTTTTT. It is translated as CASSQGGATNTGELFF.

The V and J genes are TRBV7-2 and TRBJ2-5, with D possibly being TRBD1 (6 bases). The ends were cut back, 4 bases at V and 7 bases at J, with 16 bases in the middle. The CDR3 totals 14 residues. Germline-derived CDR1 and CDR2 are SGHTA and FQGNSA. The CDR3 spells CASSSQGTSGTQYF. The CDR3 DNA is TGTGCCAGCAGCTCCCAGGGGACATCGGGGACCCAGTACTTC.

This clonotype was seen ten or more times. The J gene is TRBJ2-2, the V gene TRBV19, with 8 bases lining up with TRBD1. V dropped 3 bases and J dropped 2; count of bases not matched to a gene: 5. The CDR3 spans 16 residues. CDR1 and CDR2 from the germline V gene are LNHDA and SQIVND (reference sequence). CDR3 sequence reads: CASSITRGLNTGELFF. The CDR3 nucleotides read TGTGCCAGTAGTATTACCAGGGGGCTCAACACCGGGGAGCTGTTTTTT.

This clonotype appeared a few times. V and J are TRBV7-2 and TRBJ2-7; 7 bases fit TRBD2. The CDR3 is 14 amino acids. Per germline, CDR1 SGHTA and CDR2 FQGNSA. J was trimmed by 6 bases and V by 5 bases; bases with no gene match: 10. The CDR3 spells CASSPSGVRLEQYF. In DNA, the CDR3 is TGTGCCAGCAGCCCGAGCGGGGTACGACTCGAGCAGTACTTC.

The J gene is TRBJ2-1, the V gene TRBV4-1; TRBD2 matches at 7 bases. Germline V gene lookup returns CDR1 MGHRA and CDR2 YSYEKL. The CDR3 has 15 amino acids. The V gene end was trimmed by 2 bases and the J gene end by 5 bases; junction bases not matched to a gene: 6. DNA of the CDR3: TGCGCCAGCAGCCAAAGAGAGGGAGGGGACAATGAGCAGTTCTTC. Encoded protein: CASSQREGGDNEQFF.

This clonotype was recorded at least ten times. The CDR3 bases are TGTGCCAGCAGTTTCGGAGGGTTCACCGGGGAGCTGTTTTTT. Encoded protein: CASSFGGFTGELFF. The chain links TRBV6-2 or TRBV6-3 to TRBJ2-2; tentatively, D is TRBD2 (6 bases). Germline lookup yields CDR1 MNHEY and CDR2 SVGEGT. V was shortened by 4 bases and J by 4 bases, with 10 bases between the two germline ends. The CDR3 consists of 14 residues.

This clonotype was counted between two and nine times. The gene calls are TRBV23-1 and TRBJ2-7; D is uncertain. TRBV23-1 is classed as an ORF, of uncertain function. The V end lost 10 bases, the J end lost 6 bases, and 13 bases lay between the germline ends. This CDR3 comprises 11 residues. The CDR3 DNA sequence: TGCGCCACCAAAGTGGGAATCGAGCAGTACTTC. This codes for CATKVGIEQYF.

In its sample, this clonotype was seen a few times. V and J are TRBV20-1 and TRBJ2-2, with 7 bases that match TRBD1. The CDR3 has 14 residues. Germline-derived CDR1 and CDR2 are DFQATT and SNEGSKA (reference sequence). V was clipped by 3 bases and J by 3 bases; unmatched bases: 4. The CDR3 coding sequence is TGCAGTGCTAGCCCCGGGACAGACACCGGGGAGCTGTTTTTT. Its translation: CSASPGTDTGELFF.

This clonotype was seen many times. The V call is TRBV12-3 or TRBV12-4, the J call TRBJ1-1; D ambiguous. The CDR3 runs 14 residues. Trimming shortened V by 7 bases and J by 4 bases, and 16 bases separated the two germline ends. Written as DNA, the CDR3 is TGTGCCAGCATCCCCCGGTCCAGCGGCACTGAAGCTTTCTTT. Protein sequence: CASIPRSSGTEAFF.

This clonotype was seen ten or more times. The chain employs TRBV12-3 or TRBV12-4 and TRBJ2-2; D is undetermined. CDR3 size: 12 residues. The V end was cut by 6 bases, the J end by 7 bases, with 9 bases between. The CDR3 DNA reads as TGTGCCAGCAGACCCGACGGCGGGGAGCTGTTTTTT. Protein sequence: CASRPDGGELFF.